This TCR beta chain appears in the sequencing data of a study of blood T cell repertoires in COVID-19. Study in general: Spain, Italy and the United States supplied samples that represented acute and convalescent COVID-19. Nucleic acid was either cDNA or gDNA, and it came from T cells, B-cell-depleted T cells, or PBMCs.

Trimming took 4 bases from V and 1 from J, leaving 16 bases between them. The CDR3 length is 16 residues. CDR1 is SEHNR and CDR2 is FQNEAQ in the germline V gene (reference sequence). Original processing notes: By means of reference gene primer amplification, nucleated cell counts were estimated. The assay was immunoSEQ multiplex PCR, and TCRdb's table has in-frame clones only and misses some. That table furnishes V, J and clone size, whereas the DNA furnished D and trimming. The sample has more than 200,000 clones, about 90% seen once. The TCR sequence derives from a woman between 50 and 59 years old with acute or convalescent COVID-19. Material: peripheral blood. The chain carries TRBV7-9 and TRBJ1-1; unclear D gene. The CDR3: CASSSKPSRENTEAFF. DNA of the CDR3: TGTGCCAGCAGCTCAAAGCCTAGTCGGGAGAACACTGAAGCTTTCTTT.